The 27 T cell receptor beta chains below were found in one sample sequenced in a study of blood T cell repertoires in COVID-19. The table came from immunoSEQ multiplex PCR; TCRdb's copy has only in-frame clones and leaves some out. The sample yields a few hundred thousand clones, around 91% seen once. What was sequenced was PBMCs or T cells enriched from blood (not recorded which). Receptors were obtained from a man under 40 who had recovered from COVID-19.

The V call is TRBV5-4, the J call TRBJ2-3; 15 positions match TRBD2. Germline V gives CDR1 SGHNT, CDR2 YYREEE (reference sequence). The CDR3 has 17 residues. V trimming: 2 bases; J trimming: 1 base; junction bases outside the gene matches: 2. Here the CDR3 DNA reads TGTGCCAGCAGCTTACGGACTAGCGGGAGGGGCACAGATACGCAGTATTTT. Amino acids: CASSLRTSGRGTDTQYF.

This clone was observed a few times. This chain joins TRBV6-5 and TRBJ1-3; D gene unclear. From germline, CDR1 is MNHEY and CDR2 SVGAGI. This CDR3 comprises 14 residues. Trimming removed 6 bases from V and 4 bases from J, with 13 bases in between. CDR3 sequence: CASSLQIAGNTIYF. The DNA for the CDR3 is TGTGCCAGCAGCCTGCAGATAGCAGGAAACACCATATATTTT.

V usage is TRBV18 and J usage is TRBJ1-2; possibly TRBD1 for D (6 bases). In germline, CDR1 is KGHSH, CDR2 LQKENI. The V gene lost 6 bases and the J gene lost 3 bases, with 8 bases spanning the gap. The CDR3 runs to 12 residues. The CDR3 region has the DNA TGTGCCAGCTCCGCAGGGGACTATGGCTACACCTTC. Translation gives CASSAGDYGYTF.

The sample holds one count of this clone. J is TRBJ2-7 and V is TRBV7-2, with 8 bases identical to TRBD1. The CDR3 length is 13 residues. Germline CDR1 SGHTA, CDR2 FQGNSA. V lost 5 bases and J lost 4; bases outside the gene matches: 4. The CDR3 nucleotides read TGTGCCAGCAGCAGAGGACAGGGATACGAGCAGTACTTC. Amino acid sequence: CASSRGQGYEQYF.

This clone appeared once. The junction differs from germline at one of its ends, possibly a read error. The chain links TRBV10-2 to TRBJ1-1; no firm D call. Germline CDR1 is WSHSY and CDR2 is SAAADI. This CDR3 comprises 12 residues. This CDR3 reads CASSTRNAEAFF. CDR3 sequence (DNA): TGCGCCAGCAGTACGAGGAACGCTGAAGCTTTCTTT.

The V and J genes are TRBV5-1 and TRBJ2-3, with 8 bases that match TRBD2. V shed 4 bases, J shed 3 bases, and the junction held 10 bases outside the gene matches. This CDR3 spans 16 amino acids. CDR1 and CDR2 (germline): SGHRS, YFSETQ. This chain's CDR3 is CASSPGGTTVTDTQYF. CDR3 DNA sequence: TGCGCCAGCAGCCCGGGAGGGACTACCGTTACAGATACGCAGTATTTT.

The chain uses TRBV23-1 and TRBJ2-3; the D gene is possibly TRBD2 (6 bases). TRBV23-1 has ORF status, its function being uncertain. The CDR3 has 16 residues. Deletions cut 11 bases from V and 0 bases from J, with 21 bases between. This chain's CDR3 is CALQEGVRGSTDTQYF. In DNA, the CDR3 is TGCGCCTTACAGGAGGGAGTGAGAGGTAGCACAGATACGCAGTATTTT.

The chain joins TRBV7-3 to TRBJ2-1; D is perhaps TRBD2 (5 bases). The V end was cut by 4 bases, the J end by 8 bases, with 12 bases between. The CDR3 loop spans 13 amino acids. Germline CDR1 reads SGHTA; CDR2 reads FQGTGA. In nucleotides, the CDR3 is TGTGCCAGCAGCTCCGGACGGGGAGATGAGCAGTTCTTC. As protein: CASSSGRGDEQFF.

The chain carries TRBV7-2 and TRBJ2-2; D not resolved. This CDR3 has 16 amino acids. Trimming shortened V by 4 bases and J by 2 bases, and 14 bases separated the two germline ends. Germline lookup yields CDR1 SGHTA and CDR2 FQGNSA. For the CDR3, the DNA is TGTGCCAGCAGCTCCCGGGTGGTAGAAAACACCGGGGAGCTGTTTTTT. Protein sequence: CASSSRVVENTGELFF.

This sequence joins TRBV5-1 and TRBJ2-1; 10 nucleotides line up with TRBD2. With V trimmed by 1 base and J by 6 bases, 4 bases remained unmatched. Germline V gives CDR1 SGHRS, CDR2 YFSETQ. This CDR3 has 15 residues. The CDR3 region is CASSLSSGSLNEQFF. Here the CDR3 DNA reads TGCGCCAGCAGCTTGTCTAGCGGGAGCCTCAATGAGCAGTTCTTC.

This sequence joins TRBV28 and TRBJ2-3; D might be TRBD1 (5 bases). The V gene's germline CDR1 is MDHEN and CDR2 SYDVKM. The V end was cut by 5 bases, the J end by 6 bases, with 18 bases between. CDR3 length: 15 residues. The CDR3, as DNA: TGTGCCAGCAGTCAAACTGGACACATGCGCGATACGCAGTATTTT. Its protein is CASSQTGHMRDTQYF.

V gene TRBV28 combines with J gene TRBJ1-1; no firm D call. V was shortened by 6 bases and J by 4 bases, with 18 bases between the two germline ends. This CDR3 has 15 residues. Germline V gene lookup returns CDR1 MDHEN and CDR2 SYDVKM. CDR3 sequence: CASSLVRGVGTEAFF. The DNA of the CDR3 is TGTGCCAGCAGCTTGGTTCGGGGAGTTGGCACTGAAGCTTTCTTT.

The chain recombines TRBV11-2 with TRBJ2-5; perhaps TRBD2 as D (5 bases). The CDR3 length is 13 residues. The germline CDR1 and CDR2 sequences are SGHAT and FQNNGV. Trimming stripped 3 bases from V and 5 bases from J, with 10 bases between. The CDR3 sequence: CASSFRRGETQYF. The CDR3 coding sequence is TGTGCCAGCAGCTTTAGGAGAGGGGAGACCCAGTACTTC.

The J gene is TRBJ2-7, the V gene TRBV29-1; 7 nucleotides align to TRBD1. Per germline, CDR1 SQVTM and CDR2 ANQGSEA. This CDR3 has 12 amino acids. The ends lost 5 bases at V and 3 bases at J; junction bases unmatched: 4. The CDR3 protein is CSVWDSYYEQYF. The CDR3 DNA is TGCAGCGTTTGGGACAGTTACTACGAGCAGTACTTC.

The chain is built from TRBV4-1 and TRBJ1-5; D remains unclear. This CDR3 spans 16 amino acids. V lost 0 bases, J lost 0 bases, and 9 bases lay in between. CDR1 MGHRA and CDR2 YSYEKL come from the germline V gene. CDR3 nucleotide sequence: TGCGCCAGCAGCCAAGAAGCAAGTTATAGCAATCAGCCCCAGCATTTT. Translating it yields CASSQEASYSNQPQHF.

The chain joins TRBV24-1 to TRBJ1-2; no definite D call. Germline V CDR1 and CDR2: KGHDR, SFDVKD. The V gene lost 9 bases and the J gene lost 4 bases, with 14 bases spanning the gap. The CDR3 runs 13 residues. The CDR3 reads CATGPTTTYGYTF. In DNA form, the CDR3 reads TGTGCCACCGGCCCGACAACCACCTATGGCTACACCTTC.

This clone is a singleton in its sample. The chain is built from TRBV7-3 and TRBJ2-2, with 7 bases identical to TRBD1. J was trimmed by 4 bases and V by 5 bases; bases with no gene match: 7. Per the germline V gene, CDR1 is SGHTA and CDR2 is FQGTGA. This CDR3 has 15 residues. The CDR3 DNA reads TGTGCCAGCAGCACCGGGACAGTACCCACCGGGGAGCTGTTTTTT. This translates into CASSTGTVPTGELFF. Based on the CDR3 plus reference TRBV7-3 and TRBJ2-2, the full variable domain is GAGVSQTPSNKVTEKGKYVELRCDPISGHTALYWYRQSLGQGPEFLIYFQGTGAADDSGLPNDRFFAVRPEGSVSTLKIQRTERGDSAVYLCASSTGTVPTGELFFGEGSRLTVL.

This chain joins TRBV16 and TRBJ1-2, with 7 bases fitting TRBD1. J was trimmed by 2 bases and V by 2 bases; bases with no gene match: 2. CDR3 length: 14 residues. Looked up from germline, CDR1 is KGHSY and CDR2 is FQNENV. CDR3 sequence (DNA): TGTGCCAGCAGCCAAGTGGACAGGAACTATGGCTACACCTTC. Amino acid sequence: CASSQVDRNYGYTF. Variable domain in full (rest from reference TRBV16 and TRBJ1-2): GEEVAQTPKHLVRGEGQKAKLYCAPIKGHSYVFWYQQVLKNEFKFLISFQNENVFDETGMPKERFSAKCLPNSPCSLEIQATKLEDSAVYFCASSQVDRNYGYTFGSGTRLTVV.

This chain uses TRBV10-2 with TRBJ2-1; 7 bases map to TRBD2. Germline V gene sequence: CDR1 WSHSY, CDR2 SAAADI. Trimming cost V 5 bases and J 6 bases; bases outside gene matches: 4. The CDR3 has 13 amino acids. CDR3 in amino acids: CASSSGMSNEQFF. The DNA of the CDR3 is TGCGCCAGCAGTAGCGGGATGAGCAATGAGCAGTTCTTC.

This clone was seen just once. The gene calls are TRBV3-1 (or the pseudogene TRBV3-2) and TRBJ1-2; TRBD1 matches 7 bases. Germline V lookup: CDR1 LGHDT, CDR2 YNNKEL (reference sequence). The junction had 8 bases not matched to a gene; V was cut back by 1 base and J by 0 bases. This CDR3 region has 17 residues. The CDR3 region has the DNA TGTGCCAGCAGCCAAGGTGGCAGGGGGAGTACTAACTATGGCTACACCTTC. Translation: CASSQGGRGSTNYGYTF.

The rearrangement joins TRBV5-1 to TRBJ2-6; D remains ambiguous. V was cut by 4 bases and J by 0 bases, with 8 bases left in between. CDR3 size: 15 residues. Germline loops: CDR1 SGHRS, CDR2 YFSETQ. CDR3 bases: TGCGCCAGCAGCGCACAGCTCTCTGGGGCCAACGTCCTGACTTTC. Encoded protein: CASSAQLSGANVLTF.

This chain links TRBV7-9 with TRBJ2-7; 9 bases agree with TRBD1. This CDR3 spans 13 amino acids. V was pared by 1 base and J by 5 bases, with 0 bases of the junction left unmatched. The V gene's germline CDR1 is SEHNR and CDR2 FQNEAQ (reference sequence). The chain's CDR3 is CASSLGTGDEQYF. The CDR3 DNA is TGTGCCAGCAGCTTAGGGACAGGGGACGAGCAGTACTTC.

The chain combines TRBV5-1 with TRBJ1-2; D call uncertain. Trimming took off 4 bases at V and 0 bases at J, with 13 bases between the two ends. This CDR3 comprises 15 residues. Germline CDR1 and CDR2: SGHRS and YFSETQ. CDR3 nucleotides: TGCGCCAGCAGCCCAGAGGTCTTTTCTAACTATGGCTACACCTTC. This translates into CASSPEVFSNYGYTF. Together with reference TRBV5-1 and TRBJ1-2, the CDR3 gives the full variable domain: KAGVTQTPRYLIKTRGQQVTLSCSPISGHRSVSWYQQTPGQGLQFLFEYFSETQRNKGNFPGRFSGRQFSNSRSEMNVSTLELGDSALYLCASSPEVFSNYGYTFGSGTRLTVV.

This rearrangement joins TRBV5-8 to TRBJ1-2; 10 bases line up with TRBD1. Germline CDR1 SGHTS, CDR2 YDEGEE. The CDR3 sequence is 14 residues long. Germline trimming cut 4 bases from V and 4 bases from J; bases unmatched to any gene: 4. Here the CDR3 reads CASSGGDRGYGYTF. The DNA of the CDR3 is TGTGCCAGCAGCGGGGGGGACAGGGGCTATGGCTACACCTTC. Using reference TRBV5-8 and TRBJ1-2 for the parts outside the CDR3, the full variable domain is EAGVTQSPTHLIKTRGQQATLRCSPISGHTSVYWYQQALGLGLQFLLWYDEGEERNRGNFPPRFSGRQFPNYSSELNVNALELEDSALYLCASSGGDRGYGYTFGSGTRLTVV.

The chain couples TRBV5-1 to TRBJ1-1; perhaps TRBD1 as D (6 bases). Germline loops: CDR1 SGHRS, CDR2 YFSETQ. The CDR3 length is 12 residues. V lost 4 bases, J lost 4 bases, and 8 bases lay in between. The CDR3 DNA is TGCGCCAGCAGCGTGGACAGCACTGAAGCTTTCTTT. The encoded protein is CASSVDSTEAFF.

CDR3 coding DNA: TGCAGCGCACTAGCGTTAACCTACGAGCAGTACTTC. This codes for CSALALTYEQYF. V is TRBV29-1 and J is TRBJ2-7; 7 bases are shared with TRBD2. This CDR3 has 12 amino acids. Germline trimming cut 7 bases from V and 2 bases from J; bases unmatched to any gene: 5. Germline V gene sequence: CDR1 SQVTM, CDR2 ANQGSEA.

The V call is TRBV5-1, the J call TRBJ1-3, with 7 nucleotides matching TRBD1. V dropped 4 bases and J dropped 0; count of bases not matched to a gene: 4. Germline CDR1 is SGHRS and CDR2 is YFSETQ. CDR3 length: 15 residues. CDR3 DNA: TGCGCCAGCAGCACGGGACAGAGCTCTGGAAACACCATATATTTT. Translated: CASSTGQSSGNTIYF.